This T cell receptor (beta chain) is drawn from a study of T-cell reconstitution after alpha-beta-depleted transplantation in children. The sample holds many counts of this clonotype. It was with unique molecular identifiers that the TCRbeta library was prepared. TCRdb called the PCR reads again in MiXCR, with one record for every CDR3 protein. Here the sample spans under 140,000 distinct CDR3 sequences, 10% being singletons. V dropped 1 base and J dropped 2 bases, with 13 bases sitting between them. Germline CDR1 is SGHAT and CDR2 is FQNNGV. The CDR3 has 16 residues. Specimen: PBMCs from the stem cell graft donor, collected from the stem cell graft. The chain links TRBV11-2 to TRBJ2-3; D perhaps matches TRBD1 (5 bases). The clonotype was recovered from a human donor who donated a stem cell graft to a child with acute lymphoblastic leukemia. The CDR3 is CASSLAGGANTDTQYF. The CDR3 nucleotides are TGTGCCAGCAGCTTAGCTGGTGGGGCAAACACAGATACGCAGTATTTT.